Below, 18 T cell receptor beta chains from the same sample are listed, as sequenced in a study of cytomegalovirus exposure and HLA in healthy donors. Primers included in the PCR were 60 Vbeta and 13 Jbeta primers. The data were produced by immunoSEQ multiplex PCR, yet TCRdb's version contains in-frame clones alone and is incomplete. Found here are 95,000 to 150,000 clones; the top ten clones hold approximately 2%. Sequences were obtained from PBMCs. These receptors came from a man aged 40-49 years in good health and CMV-seronegative.

V usage is TRBV11-2 and J usage is TRBJ1-2, with TRBD1 matching 7 bases. Germline trimming cut 7 bases from V and 7 bases from J; bases unmatched to any gene: 15. Germline CDR1 reads SGHAT; CDR2 reads FQNNGV. The CDR3 length is 15 residues. CDR3 amino acids: CASTQGGTGVGGYTF. CDR3 nucleotides: TGTGCCAGCACCCAGGGTGGTACAGGGGTGGGTGGCTACACCTTC.

The chain carries TRBV5-4 and TRBJ2-2; 8 nucleotides agree with TRBD1. The V segment lost 0 bases and the J segment 9 bases; nucleotides outside the gene matches: 7. This CDR3 has 15 amino acids. CDR1 and CDR2 (germline): SGHNT, YYREEE (reference sequence). This CDR3 is CASSLGQGRTRELFF. The CDR3 DNA reads as TGTGCCAGCAGCTTGGGACAGGGGAGGACCAGGGAGCTGTTTTTT.

The chain has TRBV4-2 and TRBJ2-2; D is undetermined. Germline V gives CDR1 LGHNA, CDR2 YNFKEQ. The CDR3 is made up of 13 amino acids. V was pared by 7 bases and J by 3 bases, with 9 bases between. This chain's CDR3 is CASISQDTGELFF. CDR3 sequence (DNA): TGTGCCAGCATTAGCCAAGACACCGGGGAGCTGTTTTTT.

The gene calls are TRBV4-2 and TRBJ2-1; 11 bases are shared with TRBD2. The trim removed 2 bases at V and 5 bases at J, leaving 8 bases unmatched. The CDR3 sequence is 17 residues long. Germline CDR1 and CDR2: LGHNA and YNFKEQ. This CDR3 is CASSQRKLAGDHNEQFF. The DNA for the CDR3 is TGTGCCAGCAGCCAACGAAAACTAGCGGGAGACCACAATGAGCAGTTCTTC.

The chain is built from TRBV7-9 and TRBJ2-3, with 7 bases aligning to TRBD2. V trimming: 1 base; J trimming: 3 bases; junction bases outside the gene matches: 7. This CDR3 contains 16 residues. Germline V gene sequence: CDR1 SEHNR, CDR2 FQNEAQ (reference sequence). The CDR3 loop reads CASSLGAGVDTDTQYF. Written as DNA, the CDR3 is TGTGCCAGCAGCTTAGGGGCGGGAGTGGATACAGATACGCAGTATTTT.

The V call is TRBV5-1, the J call TRBJ2-1; D possibly corresponds to TRBD1 (6 bases). CDR3 length equals 17 residues. V was trimmed by 2 bases and J by 7 bases, leaving 22 bases between them. Germline CDR1 reads SGHRS; CDR2 reads YFSETQ. CDR3 in DNA: TGCGCCAGCAGCTTCCTGTCCCTGATGGGGACAACGAATGAGCAGTTCTTC. It encodes CASSFLSLMGTTNEQFF.

In DNA form, the CDR3 reads TGTGCCAGCAGGGGACAGAGCCGGCTAAATGAGCAGTTCTTC. Its translation is CASRGQSRLNEQFF. The chain combines TRBV5-5 with TRBJ2-1, with TRBD1 identical over 7 bases. With V trimmed by 5 bases and J by 7 bases, 9 bases remained unmatched. The CDR3 contains 14 residues. Germline CDR1 reads SGHKS; CDR2 reads YYEKEE (reference sequence). Supplemented by reference TRBV5-5 and TRBJ2-1, the full variable domain reads DAGVTQSPTHLIKTRGQQVTLRCSPISGHKSVSWYQQVLGQGPQFIFQYYEKEERGRGNFPDRFSARQFPNYSSELNVNALLLGDSALYLCASRGQSRLNEQFFGPGTRLTVL.

As DNA, the CDR3 is TGTGCCAGCAGCTTGGGGGGGGGAGATTCACCCCTCCACTTT. Translated, it gives CASSLGGGDSPLHF. The V and J genes are TRBV5-6 and TRBJ1-6; possibly TRBD1 for D (5 bases). The CDR3 runs to 14 residues. Germline V gene data show CDR1 as SGHDT and CDR2 as YYEEEE. With 0 bases removed from V and 8 bases from J, the gap between germline ends came to 9 bases.

This chain connects TRBV2 to TRBJ1-4, with 8 bases aligning to TRBD1. The V gene's germline CDR1 is SNHLY and CDR2 FYNNEI. V lost 5 bases to trimming and J lost 7 bases; unmatched junction nucleotides: 9. CDR3 length equals 15 residues. The CDR3 reads CASSPDRGAGEKLFF. The CDR3 nucleotides are TGTGCCAGCAGTCCAGACAGGGGTGCTGGTGAAAAACTGTTTTTT.

The chain couples TRBV5-6 to TRBJ1-6; tentative D call: TRBD1 (6 bases). Germline CDR1 reads SGHDT; CDR2 reads YYEEEE. The CDR3 covers 16 residues. The V and J ends lost 0 bases and 7 bases respectively, with 14 bases between them. Written as DNA, the CDR3 is TGTGCCAGCAGCTTGGCCTTCGGGGGGCTGAATTCACCCCTCCACTTT. Its translation: CASSLAFGGLNSPLHF.

The chain has TRBV11-3 and TRBJ1-2, with D tentatively TRBD1 (5 bases). V was clipped by 2 bases and J by 7 bases, with 11 bases between them. The germline V gene encodes CDR1 SGHNT and CDR2 YENEEA. The CDR3 is 13 residues long. CDR3 sequence (DNA): TGTGCCAGCAGCTTACAGGGTTTAGGTGGCTACACCTTC. It yields the protein CASSLQGLGGYTF. Variable domain in full (rest from reference TRBV11-3 and TRBJ1-2): EAGVVQSPRYKIIEKKQPVAFWCNPISGHNTLYWYLQNLGQGPELLIRYENEEAVDDSQLPKDRFSAERLKGVDSTLKIQPAELGDSAVYLCASSLQGLGGYTFGSGTRLTVV.

This chain joins TRBV4-1 and TRBJ2-3; 12 nucleotides line up with TRBD2. With 1 base clipped from V and 5 bases from J, the junction kept 7 bases outside the gene matches. Germline CDR1 is MGHRA and CDR2 is YSYEKL. This CDR3 has 17 amino acids. CDR3 in DNA: TGCGCCAGCAGCCAAGGGGGGCTAGCGGGAGGGAAAGATACGCAGTATTTT. The encoded protein is CASSQGGLAGGKDTQYF.

The J gene is TRBJ1-1, the V gene TRBV5-6; D unresolved. Trimming cost V 2 bases and J 4 bases, with 21 bases left between them. Germline-derived CDR1 and CDR2 are SGHDT and YYEEEE. The CDR3 contains 17 residues. The CDR3 DNA follows: TGTGCCAGCAGCTTTCGGGCGGGTGGGTTTAGGAGCACTGAAGCTTTCTTT. This sequence encodes CASSFRAGGFRSTEAFF.

Note on this clone: Other DNA variants within this sample encode the same CDR3. CDR3 region: CASSLGLQETQYF. The CDR3 nucleotides are TGCGCCAGCAGCTTGGGACTGCAAGAGACCCAGTACTTC. The chain links TRBV5-1 to TRBJ2-5; D remains unclear. This CDR3 has 13 amino acids. Germline values: CDR1 SGHRS, CDR2 YFSETQ. V gave up 0 bases and J gave up 2 bases, with 5 bases separating them. Complete variable domain (other parts from reference TRBV5-1 and TRBJ2-5): KAGVTQTPRYLIKTRGQQVTLSCSPISGHRSVSWYQQTPGQGLQFLFEYFSETQRNKGNFPGRFSGRQFSNSRSEMNVSTLELGDSALYLCASSLGLQETQYFGPGTRLLVL.

V and J are TRBV12-1 and TRBJ2-7; the D segment call TRBD2 is taken from the table without a DNA check. TRBV12-1 is annotated as a pseudogene. This CDR3 spans 15 amino acids. Written as DNA, the CDR3 is TGTGCCAGCAGCTCCCCTCTAGCGGGAGCCTACGAGCAGTACTTC. Encoded protein: CASSSPLAGAYEQYF.

This sequence joins TRBV7-6 and TRBJ2-7; 9 bases agree with TRBD2. Germline-derived CDR1 and CDR2 are SGHVS and FNYEAQ. The CDR3 covers 15 residues. Germline trimming cut 3 bases from V and 2 bases from J; bases unmatched to any gene: 5. The CDR3 reads CASSLASGNTYEQYF. The CDR3 DNA follows: TGTGCCAGCAGCTTGGCTAGCGGGAATACCTACGAGCAGTACTTC.

The chain joins TRBV11-3 to TRBJ1-1; no clear D gene. CDR1 and CDR2 (germline): SGHNT, YENEEA. This CDR3 region has 14 residues. Trimming left V 5 bases short and J 4 bases short, with 14 bases between. CDR3 sequence (DNA): TGTGCCAGCAGCCGGTTTGGCGGCGGCACTGAAGCTTTCTTT. This translates into CASSRFGGGTEAFF.

V and J are TRBV2 and TRBJ2-2; 8 nucleotides line up with TRBD1. The germline CDR1 and CDR2 sequences are SNHLY and FYNNEI. V shed 4 bases and J 5 bases; nucleotides not matched to a gene: 6. The CDR3 has 15 amino acids. This CDR3 reads CASSARTGRTGELFF. The CDR3, as DNA: TGTGCCAGCAGTGCAAGGACAGGGAGAACCGGGGAGCTGTTTTTT.